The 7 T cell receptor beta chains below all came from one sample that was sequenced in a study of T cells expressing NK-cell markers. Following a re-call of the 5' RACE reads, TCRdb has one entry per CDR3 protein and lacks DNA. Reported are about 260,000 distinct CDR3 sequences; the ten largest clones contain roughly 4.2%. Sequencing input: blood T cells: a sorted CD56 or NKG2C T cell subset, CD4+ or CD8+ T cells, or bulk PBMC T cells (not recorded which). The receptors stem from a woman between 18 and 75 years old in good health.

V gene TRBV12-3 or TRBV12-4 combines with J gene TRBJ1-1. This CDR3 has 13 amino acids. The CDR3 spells CASSLLANTEAFF.

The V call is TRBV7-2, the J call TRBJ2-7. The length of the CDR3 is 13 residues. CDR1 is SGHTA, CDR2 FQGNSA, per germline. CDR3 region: CDSSDGGYYEQYF. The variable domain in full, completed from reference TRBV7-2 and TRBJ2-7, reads GAGVSQSPSNKVTEKGKDVELRCDPISGHTALYWYRQSLGQGLEFLIYFQGNSAPDKSGLPSDRFSAERTGGSVSTLTIQRTQQEDSAVYLCDSSDGGYYEQYFGPGTRLTVT.

CDR3 in amino acids: CASSQDRSSGYTDTQYF. The chain uses TRBV4-2 and TRBJ2-3; TCRdb's D call, TRBD2, is unchecked because there is no DNA. Germline V lookup: CDR1 LGHNA, CDR2 YNFKEQ. The CDR3 is made up of 17 amino acids.

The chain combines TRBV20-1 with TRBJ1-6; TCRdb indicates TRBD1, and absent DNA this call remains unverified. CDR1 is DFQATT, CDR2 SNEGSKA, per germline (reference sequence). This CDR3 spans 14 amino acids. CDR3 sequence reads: CSAQVRERNSPLHF.

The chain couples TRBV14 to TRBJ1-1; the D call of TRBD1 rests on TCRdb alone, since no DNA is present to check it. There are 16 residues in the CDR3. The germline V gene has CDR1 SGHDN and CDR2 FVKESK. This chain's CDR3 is CASSQFVGSPRTEAFF.

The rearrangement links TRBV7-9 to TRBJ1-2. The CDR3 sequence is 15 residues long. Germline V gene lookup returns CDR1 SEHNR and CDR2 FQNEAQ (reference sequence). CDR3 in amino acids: CASSFRPSVPDGYTF.

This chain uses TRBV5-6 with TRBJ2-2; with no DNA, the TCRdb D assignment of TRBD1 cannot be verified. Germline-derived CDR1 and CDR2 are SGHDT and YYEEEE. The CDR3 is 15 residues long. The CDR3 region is CASSLSRQYTGELFF.